One and the same sample provided the 23 T cell receptor beta chains below, sequenced in a study of chemoradiotherapy in HPV16-positive cancers. The method was immunoSEQ multiplex PCR; TCRdb's version includes in-frame clones alone and lacks a portion of them. The sample gives 30,000 to 35,000 clones, about 88% of which show up once; approximately 2.3% is in the top ten. The sample consisted of blood, taken from a patient who underwent chemoradiotherapy. The origin of the receptors is a human donor with HPV-associated anogenital cancer.

On this clone: Other DNA sequences in this sample translate to the same CDR3. V gene TRBV5-1 combines with J gene TRBJ1-2, with 7 bases matching TRBD1. The CDR3 has 14 residues. CDR1 SGHRS and CDR2 YFSETQ come from the germline V gene. Trimming removed 0 bases from V and 3 bases from J; junction bases left unmatched: 2. The CDR3 region has the DNA TGCGCCAGCAGCTTGGTAGGGACAGACTATGGCTACACCTTC. Translated: CASSLVGTDYGYTF.

The chain is built from TRBV5-1 and TRBJ2-4; D possibly corresponds to TRBD1 (5 bases). There are 12 residues in the CDR3. V dropped 3 bases and J dropped 8 bases, with 9 bases sitting between them. The germline V gene encodes CDR1 SGHRS and CDR2 YFSETQ. The CDR3 coding sequence is TGCGCCAGCAGCTCAGGACAAGACATTCAGTACTTC. It yields the protein CASSSGQDIQYF.

This rearrangement joins TRBV15 to TRBJ1-1, with a weak D call TRBD1 (5 bases). The CDR3 contains 21 residues. V was clipped by 0 bases and J by 3 bases, with 29 bases between them. CDR1 is LNHNV, CDR2 YYDKDF, per germline (reference sequence). The CDR3 protein is CATSRDPIGHPGRPWHTEAFF. Written as DNA, the CDR3 is TGTGCCACCAGCAGAGACCCCATCGGACACCCCGGCCGACCTTGGCACACTGAAGCTTTCTTT.

The V call is TRBV6-1, the J call TRBJ2-6; no reliable D call. The CDR3 is 15 amino acids. CDR1 and CDR2 from the germline V gene are MNHNS and SASEGT. V shed 2 bases and J shed 1 base, with 6 bases lying between them. CDR3 DNA sequence: TGTGCCAGCAGTGAACGGTTTTCTGGGGCCAACGTCCTGACTTTC. Encoded protein: CASSERFSGANVLTF.

The V and J genes are TRBV7-7 and TRBJ2-2; D perhaps matches TRBD2 (5 bases). Germline V gives CDR1 SSHAT, CDR2 FNYEAQ (reference sequence). Deletions cut 0 bases from V and 5 bases from J, with 10 bases between. This CDR3 comprises 15 residues. The CDR3 sequence is CASSLAGERTGELFF. In DNA, the CDR3 is TGTGCCAGCAGCTTAGCGGGAGAAAGGACCGGGGAGCTGTTTTTT.

This clone was detected a few times. The chain is built from TRBV6-5 and TRBJ2-3, with D possibly TRBD2 on 7 matching bases. The CDR3 loop spans 16 amino acids. The V gene's germline CDR1 is MNHEY and CDR2 SVGAGI. V was clipped by 0 bases and J by 3 bases, with 13 bases between them. The CDR3 is CASSYSNAGATDTQYF. The CDR3 DNA reads TGTGCCAGCAGTTACTCGAACGCGGGGGCGACAGATACGCAGTATTTT.

The genes are TRBV29-1 and TRBJ1-4; TRBD1 agrees at 9 bases. After removal of 7 bases from V and 4 bases from J, the junction contained 1 base not matched to a gene. The CDR3 runs 12 residues. CDR1 is SQVTM, CDR2 ANQGSEA, per germline. The CDR3 is CSATGGNEKLFF. In nucleotides, the CDR3 is TGCAGCGCGACAGGGGGTAATGAAAAACTGTTTTTT.

The chain carries TRBV6-5 and TRBJ2-3; no firm D call. Trimming took off 5 bases at V and 3 bases at J, with 3 bases between the two ends. In germline, CDR1 is MNHEY, CDR2 SVGAGI. The CDR3 is 11 amino acids. The CDR3, as DNA: TGTGCCAGCAGTACAACAGATACGCAGTATTTT. As protein: CASSTTDTQYF.

This chain connects TRBV5-4 to TRBJ1-1; 8 positions match TRBD1. This CDR3 comprises 14 residues. The germline gives CDR1 SGHNT, CDR2 YYREEE (reference sequence). The V segment lost 5 bases and the J segment 8 bases; nucleotides outside the gene matches: 11. The CDR3 loop reads CASSNRQGRGEAFF. In nucleotides, the CDR3 is TGTGCCAGCAGTAATAGACAGGGGCGTGGGGAAGCTTTCTTT.

V is TRBV6-5 and J is TRBJ1-1, with 9 bases fitting TRBD1. The junction had 8 bases not matched to a gene; V was cut back by 2 bases and J by 4 bases. From germline, CDR1 is MNHEY and CDR2 SVGAGI. The CDR3 is made up of 16 amino acids. The CDR3: CASSYLGQGPGTEAFF. CDR3 nucleotides: TGTGCCAGCAGTTACCTGGGACAGGGTCCGGGCACTGAAGCTTTCTTT.

This chain joins TRBV10-3 and TRBJ2-3; D possibly matches TRBD1 or TRBD2 (6 bases each). Trimming pared 0 bases from V and 5 bases from J, leaving 9 bases between. The CDR3 length is 14 residues. In germline, CDR1 is ENHRY, CDR2 SYGVKD. Here the CDR3 reads CAISESEGGDTQYF. As DNA, the CDR3 is TGTGCCATCAGTGAGTCAGAGGGGGGAGATACGCAGTATTTT.

The rearrangement links TRBV19 to TRBJ1-5, with 8 bases lining up with TRBD1. Germline CDR1 is LNHDA and CDR2 is SQIVND (reference sequence). Trimming at V came to 5 bases and at J to 4 bases, leaving 7 bases not matched to a gene. CDR3 length: 15 amino acids. The DNA of the CDR3 is TGTGCCAGTAGTTCGACAGGGGAAGCGAATCAGCCCCAGCATTTT. This encodes CASSSTGEANQPQHF.

The J gene is TRBJ1-6, the V gene TRBV27; D uncertain. This CDR3 has 18 amino acids. The germline V gene encodes CDR1 MNHEY and CDR2 SMNVEV (reference sequence). Deletions cut 6 bases from V and 0 bases from J, with 18 bases between. The CDR3 sequence: CASSPRAGGSSYNSPLHF. CDR3 in DNA: TGTGCCAGCAGCCCCCGGGCGGGCGGTAGCTCCTATAATTCACCCCTCCACTTT.

This clone has just one count. This chain links TRBV10-3 with TRBJ2-1; 9 nucleotides match TRBD1. This CDR3 contains 15 residues. The V gene's germline CDR1 is ENHRY and CDR2 SYGVKD. Losses at the gene ends were 0 bases for V and 7 bases for J; bases not matched to a gene: 4. The CDR3 here is CAISESQGAGNEQFF. In DNA, the CDR3 is TGTGCCATCAGTGAGTCACAGGGGGCTGGGAATGAGCAGTTCTTC.

The chain couples TRBV9 to TRBJ2-3, with D unresolved. This CDR3 spans 16 amino acids. Per the germline V gene, CDR1 is SGDLS and CDR2 is YYNGEE. Trimming removed 4 bases at V and 2 bases at J, with 17 bases between. CDR3 DNA: TGTGCCAGCAGCTTCTACCCCGACGGGTCCACAGATACGCAGTATTTT. Amino acids: CASSFYPDGSTDTQYF.

V and J are TRBV4-2 and TRBJ2-7, with a possible D match to TRBD2 (6 bases). CDR1 and CDR2 (germline): LGHNA, YNFKEQ. CDR3 length equals 17 residues. Trimming shortened V by 1 base and J by 2 bases, and 18 bases separated the two germline ends. In DNA form, the CDR3 reads TGTGCCAGCAGCCAAGTGGGGGACTTCCAATACCCCTACGAGCAGTACTTC. Translated, it gives CASSQVGDFQYPYEQYF.

The chain carries TRBV18 and TRBJ2-5; maybe TRBD1 (5 bases). The CDR3 consists of 13 residues. Trimming removed 3 bases at V and 3 bases at J, with 8 bases between. Germline V lookup: CDR1 KGHSH, CDR2 LQKENI. The CDR3, as DNA: TGTGCCAGCTCACCGGGGCAGGAAGAGACCCAGTACTTC. As protein: CASSPGQEETQYF.

V gene TRBV6-6 combines with J gene TRBJ2-2; 11 bases fit TRBD1. This CDR3 is 14 amino acids long. V was clipped by 7 bases and J by 5 bases; unmatched bases: 3. The germline V gene encodes CDR1 MNHNY and CDR2 SVGAGI (reference sequence). Here the CDR3 DNA reads TGTGCCAGCAAAGGGACAGGGGGGACCGGGGAGCTGTTTTTT. Amino acids: CASKGTGGTGELFF.

This rearrangement joins TRBV5-5 to TRBJ2-7; D possibly corresponds to TRBD1 (6 bases). This CDR3 region has 12 residues. The germline gives CDR1 SGHKS, CDR2 YYEKEE (reference sequence). V lost 0 bases and J 7 bases, leaving 8 bases between the germline ends. CDR3 DNA sequence: TGTGCCAGCAGCTTGGGGACAGCGGAGCAGTACTTC. Protein: CASSLGTAEQYF.

The chain uses TRBV5-8 and TRBJ2-7; D is perhaps TRBD2 (6 bases). Germline V gene lookup returns CDR1 SGHTS and CDR2 YDEGEE. With 2 bases removed from V and 6 bases from J, the gap between germline ends came to 9 bases. This CDR3 region has 12 residues. The CDR3 bases are TGTGCCAGCAGCTTCTGGGGAGGCGAGCAGTACTTC. Amino acids: CASSFWGGEQYF. The whole variable domain, filled in from reference TRBV5-8 and TRBJ2-7, reads EAGVTQSPTHLIKTRGQQATLRCSPISGHTSVYWYQQALGLGLQFLLWYDEGEERNRGNFPPRFSGRQFPNYSSELNVNALELEDSALYLCASSFWGGEQYFGPGTRLTVT.

J is TRBJ1-5 and V is TRBV5-1; no definite D call. The CDR3 has 13 amino acids. CDR1 and CDR2 from the germline V gene are SGHRS and YFSETQ. V was pared by 4 bases and J by 5 bases, with 10 bases between. The CDR3: CASSLHTDQPQHF. The DNA for the CDR3 is TGCGCCAGCAGCCTGCATACGGATCAGCCCCAGCATTTT.

In DNA form, the CDR3 reads TGCGCCAGCAGCCGAGGTCCCCAGGGCGAGCAGTACTTC. It yields the protein CASSRGPQGEQYF. The genes are TRBV5-1 and TRBJ2-7, with D perhaps TRBD1 (5 bases). The V gene's germline CDR1 is SGHRS and CDR2 YFSETQ. V gave up 4 bases and J gave up 6 bases, with 14 bases separating them. The length of the CDR3 is 13 residues.

The chain has TRBV18 and TRBJ1-3; D ambiguous. Per germline, CDR1 KGHSH and CDR2 LQKENI. Trimming pared 3 bases from V and 4 bases from J, leaving 4 bases between. This CDR3 is 12 amino acids long. This CDR3 is CASSPEGNTIYF. The DNA for the CDR3 is TGTGCCAGCTCACCCGAAGGAAACACCATATATTTT.